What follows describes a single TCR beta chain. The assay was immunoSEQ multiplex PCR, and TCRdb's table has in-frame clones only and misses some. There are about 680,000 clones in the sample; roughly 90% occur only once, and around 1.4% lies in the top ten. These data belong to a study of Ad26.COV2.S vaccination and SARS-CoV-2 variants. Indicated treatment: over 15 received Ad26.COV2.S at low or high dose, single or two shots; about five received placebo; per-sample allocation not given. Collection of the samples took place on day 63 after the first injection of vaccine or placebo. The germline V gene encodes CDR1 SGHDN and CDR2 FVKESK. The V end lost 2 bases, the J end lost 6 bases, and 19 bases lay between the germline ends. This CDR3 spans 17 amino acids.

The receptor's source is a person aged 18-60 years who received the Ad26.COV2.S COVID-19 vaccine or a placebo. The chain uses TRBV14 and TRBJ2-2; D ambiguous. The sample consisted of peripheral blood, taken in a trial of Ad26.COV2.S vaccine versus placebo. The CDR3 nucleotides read TGTGCCAGCAGCCAATCGAGGAACATTTTAGCCTCCGGGGAGCTGTTTTTT. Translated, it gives CASSQSRNILASGELFF.